Presented here are 8 T cell receptor beta chains from one specimen sequenced in a study of blood T cells in healthy people across ages. The second PCR ran 7 to 11 cycles with a sample-barcoded 5' primer and J-beta primers. Each CDR3 protein is one row after TCRdb ran MiXCR on the 5' RACE reads. The profile covers 1.5 million to 2 million distinct CDR3 sequences, with roughly 30% appearing a single time and more than 6% taken by the ten largest. Material: blood. These TCRs come from a woman in her 30s in good health.

The rearrangement links TRBV6-5 to TRBJ2-1; D not resolved. V was cut by 4 bases and J by 10 bases, with 14 bases left in between. From germline, CDR1 is MNHEY and CDR2 SVGAGI. The CDR3 contains 13 residues. DNA of the CDR3: TGTGCCAGCAGTTGGACCCACGGCATGGAGCAGTTCTTC. This codes for CASSWTHGMEQFF.

This clonotype showed up just a few times. This chain links TRBV14 with TRBJ2-1; 8 bases are shared with TRBD2. This CDR3 has 16 residues. Trimming took 0 bases from V and 6 from J; bases not matched to a gene: 7. Germline V gives CDR1 SGHDN, CDR2 FVKESK. For the CDR3, the DNA is TGTGCCAGCAGCCAAGATTTGGGACTAGAACCCAATGAGCAGTTCTTC. It yields the protein CASSQDLGLEPNEQFF. The variable domain in full, with the rest retrieved from reference TRBV14 and TRBJ2-1, is EAGVTQFPSHSVIEKGQTVTLRCDPISGHDNLYWYRRVMGKEIKFLLHFVKESKQDESGMPNNRFLAERTGGTYSTLKVQPAELEDSGVYFCASSQDLGLEPNEQFFGPGTRLTVL.

J is TRBJ2-3 and V is TRBV7-8; 8 nucleotides agree with TRBD2. V trimming: 1 base; J trimming: 8 bases; junction bases outside the gene matches: 8. From germline, CDR1 is SGHVS and CDR2 FQNEAQ. This CDR3 spans 15 amino acids. In DNA, the CDR3 is TGTGCCAGCAGCTTAGAGCTACTAGCGGCCGGTACGCAGTATTTT. It codes for CASSLELLAAGTQYF.

As to this clonotype: The junction does not match germline at one end; this may be a read error. Here the CDR3 DNA reads TGTGTCAGCAGCAATCCCCGGGCGGGATTTTATGGCTACACCTTC. This encodes CVSSNPRAGFYGYTF. The rearrangement joins TRBV11-2 to TRBJ1-2; unclear D gene. CDR3 length: 15 amino acids. Germline-derived CDR1 and CDR2 are SGHAT and FQNNGV.

This clonotype occurred many times. V gene TRBV7-7 combines with J gene TRBJ2-3, with D hard to call. The length of the CDR3 is 13 residues. CDR1 is SSHAT and CDR2 is FNYEAQ in the germline V gene (reference sequence). V was cut by 5 bases and J by 5 bases, with 11 bases left in between. Here the CDR3 reads CASSVGFGDTQYF. In DNA, the CDR3 is TGTGCCAGCAGCGTCGGGTTTGGAGATACGCAGTATTTT.

This rearrangement joins TRBV20-1 to TRBJ1-1, with D tentatively TRBD1 (5 bases). From germline, CDR1 is DFQATT and CDR2 SNEGSKA (reference sequence). The V end lost 0 bases, the J end lost 6 bases, and 14 bases lay between the germline ends. The CDR3 runs 14 residues. Here the CDR3 DNA reads TGCAGTGCTAGAGAGGGGATATCGGGGGCTGAAGCTTTCTTT. Translated: CSAREGISGAEAFF.

For this clonotype: This likely comes from a read error, as the CDR3 has no conserved phenylalanine or tryptophan at its end. The rearrangement links TRBV27 to TRBJ2-5; D gene unclear. TRBJ2-7 explains the end of the DNA better; the J call may be wrong. The CDR3 contains 13 residues. Germline V gene sequence: CDR1 MNHEY, CDR2 SMNVEV (reference sequence). The CDR3 protein is CASSLKPGDEQYC. CDR3 bases: TGTGCCAGCAGTTTAAAACCTGGGGACGAGCAGTACTGC.

The CDR3 loop is CAISESSGSNQPQHF. Written as DNA, the CDR3 is TGTGCCATCAGTGAGTCAAGTGGAAGCAATCAGCCCCAGCATTTT. The chain carries TRBV10-3 and TRBJ1-5; D not certain. The CDR3 spans 15 residues. CDR1 is ENHRY and CDR2 is SYGVKD in the germline V gene. V lost 0 bases to trimming and J lost 1 base, with 7 bases between them.